Presented here are 28 T cell receptor beta chains from one specimen sequenced in a study of shared clonotypes between healthy human individuals. Naive-designated CD8 cells lacked CD45RO, were positively enriched for CCR7, and omitted terminally differentiated effector memory CD45RA+ cells. Assay: immunoSEQ multiplex PCR; the TCRdb copy retains only in-frame clones and omits some. The sample holds about 820,000 clones, 92% seen once. Source material: naive CD8+ T cells sorted from blood. These receptors originate from a man aged 25-45 years in good health.

CDR3 bases: TGTGCCGTTCTCCGGGACAGGCTCACCGGGGAGCTGTTTTTT. Translating gives CAVLRDRLTGELFF. The chain has TRBV27 and TRBJ2-2; 8 nucleotides agree with TRBD1. The CDR3 spans 14 residues. Trimming removed 11 bases from V and 4 bases from J; junction bases left unmatched: 9. Germline CDR1 is MNHEY and CDR2 is SMNVEV (reference sequence).

The chain recombines TRBV4-3 with TRBJ1-4; 7 bases map to TRBD1. Germline trimming cut 5 bases from V and 2 bases from J; bases unmatched to any gene: 5. The germline gives CDR1 LGHNA, CDR2 YSLEER. The CDR3 sequence is 15 residues long. CDR3 protein: CASSGTTGTNEKLFF. In DNA, the CDR3 is TGCGCCAGCAGCGGTACGACAGGGACTAATGAAAAACTGTTTTTT.

This sequence joins TRBV2 and TRBJ2-3, with D unclear. Per the germline V gene, CDR1 is SNHLY and CDR2 is FYNNEI. The V end was cut by 8 bases, the J end by 3 bases, with 15 bases between. There are 14 residues in the CDR3. The DNA for the CDR3 is TGTGCCAGCCCCGGCTCCAGATATACAGATACGCAGTATTTT. Its protein product is CASPGSRYTDTQYF. Combining the CDR3 with reference TRBV2 and TRBJ2-3 gives the whole variable domain EPEVTQTPSHQVTQMGQEVILRCVPISNHLYFYWYRQILGQKVEFLVSFYNNEISEKSEIFDDQFSVERPDGSNFTLKIRSTKLEDSAMYFCASPGSRYTDTQYFGPGTRLTVL.

This chain uses TRBV2 with TRBJ2-3, with 8 bases matching TRBD2. J gave up 2 bases and V 2 bases, and 3 bases lay outside the gene matches. The CDR3 extends over 15 amino acids. CDR1 and CDR2 (germline): SNHLY, FYNNEI. CDR3 amino acids: CASSESGSPTDTQYF. CDR3 nucleotide sequence: TGTGCCAGCAGTGAAAGCGGGAGCCCCACAGATACGCAGTATTTT. Using reference TRBV2 and TRBJ2-3 for the parts outside the CDR3, the full variable domain is EPEVTQTPSHQVTQMGQEVILRCVPISNHLYFYWYRQILGQKVEFLVSFYNNEISEKSEIFDDQFSVERPDGSNFTLKIRSTKLEDSAMYFCASSESGSPTDTQYFGPGTRLTVL.

The J gene is TRBJ2-5, the V gene TRBV29-1, with D possibly matching TRBD2 (6 bases). CDR1 is SQVTM and CDR2 is ANQGSEA in the germline V gene. Trimming shortened V by 1 base and J by 4 bases, and 13 bases separated the two germline ends. The CDR3 has 14 amino acids. The DNA for the CDR3 is TGCAGCGTTGAAGGGAGGGGTGGCGGAGAGACCCAGTACTTC. Translation: CSVEGRGGGETQYF.

The chain links TRBV29-1 to TRBJ2-1, with D possibly TRBD1 on 6 matching bases. CDR3 length: 15 amino acids. Germline loops: CDR1 SQVTM, CDR2 ANQGSEA. Between the trimmed V and J ends, which lost 3 bases and 0 bases, there was a span of 12 bases. In DNA form, the CDR3 reads TGCAGCGTTGAGGGACACATGAGCTCCTACAATGAGCAGTTCTTC. Amino acid sequence: CSVEGHMSSYNEQFF.

The chain links TRBV28 to TRBJ2-2, with TRBD2 identical over 10 bases. Trimming at V came to 5 bases and at J to 7 bases, leaving 13 bases not matched to a gene. The CDR3 totals 17 residues. Germline-derived CDR1 and CDR2 are MDHEN and SYDVKM. The CDR3 DNA reads as TGTGCCAGCAGTCCCCAGGGACTAGCGAGGGGGAACGGGGAGCTGTTTTTT. Its protein is CASSPQGLARGNGELFF.

This chain links TRBV30 with TRBJ1-5; tentatively, D is TRBD1 (5 bases). The CDR3 extends over 14 amino acids. The germline V and J ends were trimmed by 0 bases and 3 bases, with 9 bases remaining between them. Germline lookup yields CDR1 GTSNPN and CDR2 SVGIG (reference sequence). CDR3 nucleotides: TGTGCCTGGAGTGTTGGGGGTTACAATCAGCCCCAGCATTTT. Its translation is CAWSVGGYNQPQHF. The variable domain in full, completed from reference TRBV30 and TRBJ1-5, reads SQTIHQWPATLVQPVGSPLSLECTVEGTSNPNLYWYRQAAGRGLQLLFYSVGIGQISSEVPQNLSASRPQDRQFILSSKKLLLSDSGFYLCAWSVGGYNQPQHFGDGTRLSIL.

The chain has TRBV7-8 and TRBJ2-7, with D tentatively TRBD1 (5 bases). The CDR3 is 15 amino acids. Germline V gene data show CDR1 as SGHVS and CDR2 as FQNEAQ. Trimming removed 0 bases from V and 3 bases from J, with 12 bases in between. The CDR3 nucleotides read TGTGCCAGCAGCTTAGCTTGGCAGGGTGGCTACGAGCAGTACTTC. As protein: CASSLAWQGGYEQYF. The full variable domain, with the rest looked up from reference TRBV7-8 and TRBJ2-7, is GAGVSQSPRYKVAKRGQDVALRCDPISGHVSLFWYQQALGQGPEFLTYFQNEAQLDKSGLPSDRFFAERPEGSVSTLKIQRTQQEDSAVYLCASSLAWQGGYEQYFGPGTRLTVT.

This rearrangement joins TRBV27 to TRBJ1-2, with D possibly being TRBD1 (6 bases). V lost 4 bases and J lost 3, with 18 bases in between. This CDR3 comprises 16 residues. Germline CDR1 reads MNHEY; CDR2 reads SMNVEV (reference sequence). The chain's CDR3 is CASSSARGAEYYGYTF. The DNA of the CDR3 is TGTGCCAGCAGTTCGGCCAGGGGAGCGGAGTACTATGGCTACACCTTC.

The chain joins TRBV28 to TRBJ1-2, with a weak D call TRBD1 (6 bases). V was trimmed by 6 bases and J by 6 bases, leaving 8 bases between them. This CDR3 is built from 11 residues. In germline, CDR1 is MDHEN, CDR2 SYDVKM. As DNA, the CDR3 is TGTGCCAGCAGGGACAGTGATGGCTACACCTTC. The encoded protein is CASRDSDGYTF.

The chain has TRBV15 and TRBJ2-1; 10 positions agree with TRBD1. V shed 4 bases, J shed 7 bases, and the junction held 13 bases outside the gene matches. CDR1 LNHNV and CDR2 YYDKDF come from the germline V gene (reference sequence). CDR3 length: 17 residues. The CDR3 loop reads CATSNPETGGMSNEQFF. For the CDR3, the DNA is TGTGCCACCAGCAACCCCGAGACAGGGGGCATGAGTAATGAGCAGTTCTTC.

This chain uses TRBV19 with TRBJ2-1; 10 bases agree with TRBD2. The CDR3 has 14 amino acids. With V trimmed by 5 bases and J by 7 bases, 5 bases remained unmatched. Germline V gives CDR1 LNHDA, CDR2 SQIVND (reference sequence). CDR3 sequence: CASSLAGEINEQFF. CDR3 nucleotides: TGTGCCAGTAGTCTAGCGGGAGAGATAAATGAGCAGTTCTTC.

The V and J genes are TRBV9 and TRBJ1-3, with TRBD1 matching over 9 bases. V lost 4 bases and J lost 3; bases outside the gene matches: 8. This CDR3 spans 16 amino acids. CDR1 is SGDLS and CDR2 is YYNGEE in the germline V gene. The CDR3 sequence is CASSSRQGEGGNTIYF. In nucleotides, the CDR3 is TGTGCCAGCAGCTCAAGACAGGGGGAAGGTGGAAACACCATATATTTT.

Comment on this clone: Other DNA sequences of this sample code for an identical CDR3. The chain recombines TRBV27 with TRBJ2-1; D is unresolved. This CDR3 region has 11 residues. Germline V gene sequence: CDR1 MNHEY, CDR2 SMNVEV (reference sequence). V lost 4 bases, J lost 10 bases, and 8 bases lay in between. DNA of the CDR3: TGTGCCAGCAGTTCATCACTGGAGCAGTTCTTC. This encodes CASSSSLEQFF.

The chain is built from TRBV7-9 and TRBJ2-7; D ambiguous. CDR1 SEHNR and CDR2 FQNEAQ come from the germline V gene (reference sequence). The V end was cut by 5 bases, the J end by 1 base, with 9 bases between. The CDR3 consists of 13 residues. CDR3 region: CASSHPISYEQYF. The CDR3, as DNA: TGTGCCAGCAGCCATCCTATTTCCTACGAGCAGTACTTC. The full variable domain, in which reference TRBV7-9 and TRBJ2-7 provide the parts outside the CDR3, is DTGVSQNPRHKITKRGQNVTFRCDPISEHNRLYWYRQTLGQGPEFLTYFQNEAQLEKSRLLSDRFSAERPKGSFSTLEIQRTEQGDSAMYLCASSHPISYEQYFGPGTRLTVT.

The chain employs TRBV19 and TRBJ2-1; 12 bases match TRBD2. The CDR3 totals 17 residues. J lost 10 bases, V lost 3 bases, and 13 bases had no gene match. CDR1 LNHDA and CDR2 SQIVND come from the germline V gene (reference sequence). CDR3 bases: TGTGCCAGTAGTATTCGGACTAGCGGGATATCAGCAATCGAGCAGTTCTTC. Protein product: CASSIRTSGISAIEQFF.

This clone showed up just a few times. The J gene is TRBJ1-4, the V gene TRBV15, with a possible D match to TRBD1 (6 bases). Germline V CDR1 and CDR2: LNHNV, YYDKDF (reference sequence). The CDR3 extends over 16 amino acids. Trimming took 1 base from V and 5 from J, leaving 14 bases between them. CDR3 residues: CATSRVRGGGNEKLFF. For the CDR3, the DNA is TGTGCCACCAGCAGAGTCAGGGGAGGAGGGAATGAAAAACTGTTTTTT.

This chain connects TRBV29-1 to TRBJ2-2; D not certain. Trimming removed 6 bases from V and 5 bases from J, with 10 bases in between. The CDR3 spans 12 residues. Germline V gene lookup returns CDR1 SQVTM and CDR2 ANQGSEA. As DNA, the CDR3 is TGCAGCGTCTCCTGGTTTACCGGGGAGCTGTTTTTT. Translating gives CSVSWFTGELFF.

The chain carries TRBV29-1 and TRBJ2-7; D call uncertain. The CDR3 has 15 residues. CDR1 and CDR2 from the germline V gene are SQVTM and ANQGSEA. Deletions cut 6 bases from V and 0 bases from J, with 18 bases between. CDR3 amino acids: CSVILVELLSYEQYF. The CDR3, as DNA: TGCAGCGTGATACTGGTGGAGTTACTCTCCTACGAGCAGTACTTC.

V gene TRBV20-1 combines with J gene TRBJ2-1, with D unclear. CDR1 is DFQATT, CDR2 SNEGSKA, per germline (reference sequence). Trimming took 3 bases from V and 7 from J, leaving 7 bases between them. The CDR3 extends over 11 amino acids. CDR3 residues: CSASWRNEQFF. The DNA for the CDR3 is TGCAGTGCTAGCTGGCGAAATGAGCAGTTCTTC.

The rearrangement uses TRBV19 and TRBJ1-1; unclear D gene. This CDR3 region has 11 residues. Germline V gives CDR1 LNHDA, CDR2 SQIVND (reference sequence). V shed 5 bases and J shed 3 bases, with 4 bases lying between them. As DNA, the CDR3 is TGTGCCAGTAGTTGGGACACTGAAGCTTTCTTT. This encodes CASSWDTEAFF. Variable domain in full (rest from reference TRBV19 and TRBJ1-1): DGGITQSPKYLFRKEGQNVTLSCEQNLNHDAMYWYRQDPGQGLRLIYYSQIVNDFQKGDIAEGYSVSREKKESFPLTVTSAQKNPTAFYLCASSWDTEAFFGQGTRLTVV.

The gene calls are TRBV13 and TRBJ2-7; maybe TRBD1 (5 bases). CDR3 length: 13 amino acids. The V and J ends lost 3 bases and 3 bases respectively, with 9 bases between them. CDR1 is PRHDT, CDR2 FYEKMQ, per germline (reference sequence). The CDR3 spells CASSFDRHYEQYF. CDR3 DNA: TGTGCCAGCAGCTTCGACAGACACTACGAGCAGTACTTC.

The J gene is TRBJ2-3, the V gene TRBV5-1; D is possibly TRBD1 (5 bases). The CDR3 has 14 amino acids. Germline CDR1 is SGHRS and CDR2 is YFSETQ. Trimming removed 4 bases at V and 4 bases at J, with 13 bases between. The CDR3 DNA follows: TGCGCCAGCAGCGGTACAGGCCCCCCAGATACGCAGTATTTT. Amino acids: CASSGTGPPDTQYF.

This clone has only one observation. This rearrangement joins TRBV5-1 to TRBJ2-7, with D possibly being TRBD1 or TRBD2 (5 bases each). Germline V gene data show CDR1 as SGHRS and CDR2 as YFSETQ. Trimming removed 1 base at V and 5 bases at J, with 16 bases between. This CDR3 is built from 15 residues. Here the CDR3 DNA reads TGCGCCAGCAGCTTGCTGGGACCCCCTGGCCACGAGCAGTACTTC. Residues: CASSLLGPPGHEQYF.

The chain combines TRBV19 with TRBJ2-2; D unclear. In germline, CDR1 is LNHDA, CDR2 SQIVND (reference sequence). The length of the CDR3 is 16 residues. V was shortened by 5 bases and J by 1 base, with 14 bases between the two germline ends. DNA for the CDR3: TGTGCCAGTAGTCCCCCTGGCGTAATGAACACCGGGGAGCTGTTTTTT. Amino acids: CASSPPGVMNTGELFF.

The V call is TRBV10-1, the J call TRBJ2-5; TRBD2 matches at 9 bases. Germline V gene data show CDR1 as WNHNN and CDR2 as SYGVQD (reference sequence). CDR3 length: 15 residues. With V trimmed by 1 base and J by 4 bases, 4 bases remained unmatched. CDR3 residues: CASSELREGRETQYF. In nucleotides, the CDR3 is TGCGCCAGCAGTGAGTTGCGGGAGGGCCGAGAGACCCAGTACTTC.

The chain couples TRBV7-2 to TRBJ2-3; TRBD2 aligns across 9 bases. This CDR3 is 16 amino acids long. V was pared by 5 bases and J by 4 bases, with 10 bases of the junction left unmatched. Per germline, CDR1 SGHTA and CDR2 FQGNSA. CDR3 residues: CASSEPGLAMADTQYF. The CDR3 coding sequence is TGTGCCAGCAGCGAACCGGGACTAGCAATGGCAGATACGCAGTATTTT.